These 22 T cell receptor beta chains were sequenced from one sample in a study of control samples from healthy donors and cancer patients. The protocol was immunoSEQ multiplex PCR, while the TCRdb copy is restricted to in-frame clones and leaves out a portion. The sample lists about 110,000 clones, about 89% occurring once. The sequenced material came from blood. The receptors derive from a woman aged 50 to 60 in good health.

This chain uses TRBV7-3 with TRBJ2-2, with TRBD1 identical over 7 bases. Germline V gene lookup returns CDR1 SGHTA and CDR2 FQGTGA. After removal of 0 bases from V and 5 bases from J, the junction contained 12 bases not matched to a gene. The length of the CDR3 is 18 residues. CDR3 sequence: CASSLTPFTGVRTGELFF. The CDR3 DNA reads as TGTGCCAGCAGCTTAACTCCCTTCACAGGGGTCCGGACCGGGGAGCTGTTTTTT.

The chain employs TRBV30 and TRBJ1-5, with D hard to call. The V end lost 3 bases, the J end lost 3 bases, and 9 bases lay between the germline ends. CDR1 is GTSNPN and CDR2 is SVGIG in the germline V gene (reference sequence). The CDR3 runs 13 residues. The CDR3 region is CAWRGTYNQPQHF. Written as DNA, the CDR3 is TGTGCCTGGAGGGGTACATACAATCAGCCCCAGCATTTT.

The chain uses TRBV3-1 (or the pseudogene TRBV3-2) and TRBJ2-2, with D unclear. The CDR3 length is 11 residues. V lost 1 base to trimming and J lost 7 bases, with 1 base between them. Germline loops: CDR1 LGHDT, CDR2 YNNKEL (reference sequence). The CDR3 spells CASSQVGELFF. As DNA, the CDR3 is TGTGCCAGCAGCCAAGTCGGGGAGCTGTTTTTT.

CDR3 DNA sequence: TGTGCCAGCAGCTTACAACAGCCATTGATAGGCAATCAGCCCCAGCATTTT. Protein sequence: CASSLQQPLIGNQPQHF. The genes are TRBV7-2 and TRBJ1-5; D gene ambiguous. V lost 2 bases, J lost 2 bases, and 16 bases lay in between. This CDR3 has 17 residues. The V gene's germline CDR1 is SGHTA and CDR2 FQGNSA.

This clone has a single count. J is TRBJ1-2 and V is TRBV6-6; D not certain. Germline lookup yields CDR1 MNHNY and CDR2 SVGAGI (reference sequence). The CDR3 is 13 amino acids. Trimming shortened V by 7 bases and J by 2 bases, and 11 bases separated the two germline ends. As DNA, the CDR3 is TGTGCCAGCACAGATCGGTTGAACTATGGCTACACCTTC. This gives the protein CASTDRLNYGYTF.

In this sample, this clone turned up once. J is TRBJ1-1 and V is TRBV6-2 or TRBV6-3, with D possibly being TRBD1 (6 bases). The V end lost 2 bases, the J end lost 6 bases, and 13 bases lay between the germline ends. Germline lookup yields CDR1 MNHEY and CDR2 SVGEGT. The CDR3 is made up of 14 amino acids. CDR3 protein: CASSYMVRGAEAFF. In DNA, the CDR3 is TGTGCCAGCAGTTACATGGTCAGGGGCGCTGAAGCTTTCTTT.

This sequence joins TRBV12-3 or TRBV12-4 and TRBJ1-4; the D is unclear. CDR3 length: 13 amino acids. With 5 bases removed from V and 13 bases from J, the gap between germline ends came to 17 bases. DNA of the CDR3: TGTGCCAGCAGTCCCCTAGAACGGACGAGACTGTTTTTT. It encodes CASSPLERTRLFF.

The V and J genes are TRBV6-5 and TRBJ2-1; possibly TRBD2 for D (5 bases). From germline, CDR1 is MNHEY and CDR2 SVGAGI. Deletions cut 7 bases from V and 3 bases from J, with 16 bases between. The CDR3 extends over 15 amino acids. The CDR3 protein is CASMEAGRNYNEQFF. In DNA, the CDR3 is TGTGCCAGCATGGAGGCAGGACGAAACTACAATGAGCAGTTCTTC.

This chain's CDR3 is CASSPLGDLEQFF. CDR3 in DNA: TGTGCCAGCAGCCCACTCGGGGATCTGGAGCAGTTCTTC. V is TRBV3-1 (or the pseudogene TRBV3-2) and J is TRBJ2-1; perhaps TRBD2 as D (5 bases). Germline V lookup: CDR1 LGHDT, CDR2 YNNKEL (reference sequence). V lost 4 bases and J 10 bases, leaving 14 bases between the germline ends. The CDR3 is made up of 13 amino acids.

V usage is TRBV18 and J usage is TRBJ1-1; no clear D. The germline gives CDR1 KGHSH, CDR2 LQKENI. V dropped 6 bases and J dropped 3 bases, with 11 bases sitting between them. The CDR3 extends over 13 amino acids. The CDR3 nucleotides read TGTGCCAGCTCCCAAGGTTCTTACACTGAAGCTTTCTTT. This encodes CASSQGSYTEAFF.

There are a few counts of this clone. The rearrangement links TRBV18 to TRBJ1-6; tentatively, D is TRBD1 (6 bases). CDR1 and CDR2 (germline): KGHSH, LQKENI. The CDR3 sequence is 14 residues long. V lost 4 bases to trimming and J lost 5 bases, with 9 bases between them. In DNA, the CDR3 is TGTGCCAGCTCACTGGACAGCGATAATTCACCCCTCCACTTT. It yields the protein CASSLDSDNSPLHF. The entire variable domain, with the rest obtained from reference TRBV18 and TRBJ1-6, is as follows: NAGVMQNPRHLVRRRGQEARLRCSPMKGHSHVYWYRQLPEEGLKFMVYLQKENIIDESGMPKERFSAEFPKEGPSILRIQQVVRGDSAAYFCASSLDSDNSPLHFGNGTRLTVT.

The chain has TRBV9 and TRBJ1-3; weak D call: TRBD1 (5 bases). Germline V gene data show CDR1 as SGDLS and CDR2 as YYNGEE. The CDR3 spans 16 residues. V was pared by 0 bases and J by 0 bases, with 10 bases between. The CDR3 nucleotides read TGTGCCAGCAGCGTAGCTGGGGGGAGCTCTGGAAACACCATATATTTT. Translating gives CASSVAGGSSGNTIYF.

CDR3: CASSQLQGPGYNSPLHF. CDR3 bases: TGCGCCAGCAGCCAATTACAGGGGCCAGGCTATAATTCACCCCTCCACTTT. V usage is TRBV4-1 and J usage is TRBJ1-6; TRBD1 matches 7 bases. The trim removed 2 bases at V and 3 bases at J, leaving 7 bases unmatched. This CDR3 has 17 residues. CDR1 and CDR2 from the germline V gene are MGHRA and YSYEKL.

This clone was counted a single time. The rearrangement links TRBV2 to TRBJ2-1; the D is unclear. The germline CDR1 and CDR2 sequences are SNHLY and FYNNEI. V dropped 8 bases and J dropped 8 bases, with 10 bases sitting between them. This CDR3 is 11 amino acids long. The CDR3 loop is CASLSSDEQFF. CDR3 DNA: TGTGCCAGCCTTAGTTCGGATGAGCAGTTCTTC.

In the case of this clone: A read error is likely, as this CDR3 ends without the conserved phenylalanine or tryptophan. The DNA is omitted, as the CDR3 cannot be located on it reliably, and the CDR3 follows TCRdb's listing. The chain joins TRBV19 to TRBJ1-2. Termini included, the CDR3 measures 12 amino acids. Germline CDR1 and CDR2: LNHDA and SQIVND (reference sequence). The CDR3 is CASVISRADCRL.

This CDR3 reads CAISEKGETQYF. The CDR3 DNA follows: TGTGCCATCAGTGAAAAGGGGGAGACCCAGTACTTC. This sequence joins TRBV10-3 and TRBJ2-5; D might be TRBD1 (5 bases). Trimming cost V 3 bases and J 5 bases, with 7 bases left between them. The V gene's germline CDR1 is ENHRY and CDR2 SYGVKD. This CDR3 is built from 12 residues.

This clone has just one count. The chain joins TRBV6-4 to TRBJ2-7; 11 bases match TRBD2. CDR1 MRHNA and CDR2 SNTAGT come from the germline V gene. V shed 2 bases, J shed 3 bases, and the junction held 6 bases outside the gene matches. CDR3 length: 16 amino acids. The CDR3 is CASSDEALAGDYEQYF. The DNA for the CDR3 is TGTGCCAGCAGTGACGAGGCACTAGCGGGGGACTACGAGCAGTACTTC.

The chain uses TRBV24-1 and TRBJ2-3, with TRBD1 matching over 7 bases. Germline CDR1 and CDR2: KGHDR and SFDVKD. V was pared by 7 bases and J by 4 bases, with 4 bases of the junction left unmatched. CDR3 length: 13 residues. The CDR3 region has the DNA TGTGCCACCAGGGTAACAGGGGCAGATACGCAGTATTTT. Protein: CATRVTGADTQYF.

The chain joins TRBV10-3 to TRBJ2-1, with 11 nucleotides matching TRBD2. CDR1 is ENHRY and CDR2 is SYGVKD in the germline V gene. This CDR3 contains 18 residues. The V segment lost 3 bases and the J segment 4 bases; nucleotides outside the gene matches: 11. Here the CDR3 DNA reads TGTGCCATCAGTGAAGCTTCCCCGGGACTAGCGGATTACAATGAGCAGTTCTTC. Translated: CAISEASPGLADYNEQFF.

The gene calls are TRBV25-1 and TRBJ1-4; 10 positions agree with TRBD1. The V segment lost 3 bases and the J segment 7 bases; nucleotides outside the gene matches: 5. The CDR3 loop spans 15 amino acids. CDR1 is MGHDK, CDR2 SYGVNS, per germline. CDR3 DNA: TGTGCCAGCAGTGACGGGGACAGGGGAAGTGAAAAACTGTTTTTT. This encodes CASSDGDRGSEKLFF.

V and J are TRBV4-3 and TRBJ1-5; D gene unclear. V was trimmed by 1 base and J by 5 bases, leaving 6 bases between them. Germline V gene sequence: CDR1 LGHNA, CDR2 YSLEER. CDR3 length: 13 residues. The CDR3 nucleotides read TGCGCCAGCAGCCAAGTTCTCGATCAGCCCCAGCATTTT. Protein: CASSQVLDQPQHF.

This clone was counted a single time. This chain connects TRBV7-5 to TRBJ2-1; the tabulated D call, TRBD1, remains unverified against the DNA. TRBV7-5 is listed as a pseudogene. The CDR3 has 15 amino acids. The CDR3 is CVRSPGARFGDEQFF. The CDR3, as DNA: TGTGTCAGAAGCCCAGGGGCCAGATTCGGAGATGAGCAGTTCTTC.